The entry below gives a single T cell receptor (beta chain) sequence along with its context. The data were obtained in a study of blood T cell repertoires in COVID-19. About the research overall: Collection of acute and convalescent COVID-19 samples took place in the United States, Italy and Spain. The analysed material was cDNA or gDNA that came from T cells, B-cell-depleted T cells, or PBMCs.

Per germline, CDR1 SNHLY and CDR2 FYNNEI. This CDR3 region has 14 residues. Trimming took off 3 bases at V and 5 bases at J, with 11 bases between the two ends. Profiled with immunoSEQ multiplex PCR; TCRdb holds only in-frame clones, not every one. The profile shows 110,000 or so clones, about 83% of them singletons. The receptor's source is a man between 65 and 80 years old with acute or convalescent COVID-19. The source material was peripheral blood. V gene TRBV2 combines with J gene TRBJ1-5; possible D gene TRBD1, 5 bases. The CDR3 region is CASSDRVVDQPQHF. CDR3 in DNA: TGTGCCAGCAGTGACAGGGTCGTGGATCAGCCCCAGCATTTT. Using reference TRBV2 and TRBJ1-5 for the parts outside the CDR3, the full variable domain is EPEVTQTPSHQVTQMGQEVILRCVPISNHLYFYWYRQILGQKVEFLVSFYNNEISEKSEIFDDQFSVERPDGSNFTLKIRSTKLEDSAMYFCASSDRVVDQPQHFGDGTRLSIL.